This T cell receptor beta chain is drawn from a study of T-cell memory formation after mild COVID-19. Study-level background: The two donors had largely donor-specific TCR clusters. Study-level points and caveats: Contracting clones localized mainly to CM and EM when CD4+ and mainly to EMRA when CD8+. Contracting clones, day 15 to 85, had balanced CD4/CD8, and later expanders favored CD4+.

Using its own MiXCR run on the 5' RACE reads, TCRdb lists one record per CDR3 protein. Of approximately 500,000 distinct CDR3 sequences listed, roughly 23% are singletons. A remark on this clonotype: As yet, its antigen is unknown.

This CDR3 has 17 amino acids. Germline V gene sequence: CDR1 WSHSY, CDR2 SAAADI. The junction had 6 bases not matched to a gene; V was cut back by 6 bases and J by 4 bases. This clonotype originated in an adult woman who had mild COVID-19 (a few samples of this study predate the infection). Cell type and time point are not known. The sequenced material came from PBMCs or a T cell subset sorted from them (not recorded which). This chain uses TRBV10-2 with TRBJ2-1; 16 nucleotides match TRBD2. The CDR3 nucleotides read TGCGCCAGCAGGGTGGGACTAGCGGGGGGGCTTTACAATGAGCAGTTCTTC. As protein: CASRVGLAGGLYNEQFF.